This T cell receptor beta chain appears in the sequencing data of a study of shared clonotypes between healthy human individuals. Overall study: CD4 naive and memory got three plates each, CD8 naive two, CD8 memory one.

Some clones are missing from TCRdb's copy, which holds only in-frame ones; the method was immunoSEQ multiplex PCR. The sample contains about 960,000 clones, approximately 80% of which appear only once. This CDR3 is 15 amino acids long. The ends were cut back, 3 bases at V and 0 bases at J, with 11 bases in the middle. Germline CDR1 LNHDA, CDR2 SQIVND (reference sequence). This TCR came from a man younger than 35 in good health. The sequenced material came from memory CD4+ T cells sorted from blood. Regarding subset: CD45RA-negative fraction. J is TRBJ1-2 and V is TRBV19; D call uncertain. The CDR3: CASSITLTPNYGYTF. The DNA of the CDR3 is TGTGCCAGTAGTATTACCCTTACCCCTAACTATGGCTACACCTTC. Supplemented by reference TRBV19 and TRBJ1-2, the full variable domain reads DGGITQSPKYLFRKEGQNVTLSCEQNLNHDAMYWYRQDPGQGLRLIYYSQIVNDFQKGDIAEGYSVSREKKESFPLTVTSAQKNPTAFYLCASSITLTPNYGYTFGSGTRLTVV.